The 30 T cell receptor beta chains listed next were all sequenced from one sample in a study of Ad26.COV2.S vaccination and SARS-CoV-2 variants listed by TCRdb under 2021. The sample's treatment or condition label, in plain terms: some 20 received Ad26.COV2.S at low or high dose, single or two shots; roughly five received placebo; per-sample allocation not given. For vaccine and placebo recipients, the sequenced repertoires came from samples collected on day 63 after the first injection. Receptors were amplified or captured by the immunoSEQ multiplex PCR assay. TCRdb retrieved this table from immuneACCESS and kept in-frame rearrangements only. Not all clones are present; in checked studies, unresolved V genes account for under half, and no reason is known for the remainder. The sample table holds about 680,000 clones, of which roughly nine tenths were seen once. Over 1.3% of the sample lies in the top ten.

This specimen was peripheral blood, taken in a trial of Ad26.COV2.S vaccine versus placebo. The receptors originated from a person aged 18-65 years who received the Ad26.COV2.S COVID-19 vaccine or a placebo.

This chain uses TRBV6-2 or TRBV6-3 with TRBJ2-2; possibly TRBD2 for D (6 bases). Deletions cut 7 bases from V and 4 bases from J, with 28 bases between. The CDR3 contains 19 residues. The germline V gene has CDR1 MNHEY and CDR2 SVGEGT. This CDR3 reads CASTPGAVGWRGGTGELFF. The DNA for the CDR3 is TGTGCCAGCACCCCCGGAGCGGTAGGATGGAGGGGCGGCACCGGGGAGCTGTTTTTT.

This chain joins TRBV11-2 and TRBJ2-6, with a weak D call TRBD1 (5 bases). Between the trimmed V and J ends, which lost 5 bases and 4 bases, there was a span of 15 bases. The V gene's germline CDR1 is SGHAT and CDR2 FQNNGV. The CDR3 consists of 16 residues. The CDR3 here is CASSGRVLSGANVLTF. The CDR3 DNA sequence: TGTGCCAGCAGCGGCAGGGTCTTATCAGGGGCCAACGTCCTGACTTTC.

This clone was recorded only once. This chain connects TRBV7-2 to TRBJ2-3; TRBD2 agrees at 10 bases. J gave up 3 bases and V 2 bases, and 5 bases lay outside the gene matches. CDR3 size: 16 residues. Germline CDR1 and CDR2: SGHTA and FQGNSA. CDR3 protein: CASSLSAGGPTDTQYF. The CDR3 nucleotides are TGTGCCAGCAGCTTATCAGCGGGGGGGCCGACAGATACGCAGTATTTT.

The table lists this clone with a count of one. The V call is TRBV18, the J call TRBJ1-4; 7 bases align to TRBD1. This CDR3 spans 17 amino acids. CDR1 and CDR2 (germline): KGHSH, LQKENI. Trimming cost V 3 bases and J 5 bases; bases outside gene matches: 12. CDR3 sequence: CASSPDTYRGPNEKLFF. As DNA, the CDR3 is TGTGCCAGCTCACCCGACACTTACAGGGGACCAAATGAAAAACTGTTTTTT.

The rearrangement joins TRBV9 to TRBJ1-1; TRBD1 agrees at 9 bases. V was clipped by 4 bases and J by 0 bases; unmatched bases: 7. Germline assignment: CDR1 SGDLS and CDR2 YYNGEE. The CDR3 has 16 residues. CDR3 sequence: CASSPRTGAMNTEAFF. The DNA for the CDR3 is TGTGCCAGCAGCCCAAGGACAGGGGCCATGAACACTGAAGCTTTCTTT.

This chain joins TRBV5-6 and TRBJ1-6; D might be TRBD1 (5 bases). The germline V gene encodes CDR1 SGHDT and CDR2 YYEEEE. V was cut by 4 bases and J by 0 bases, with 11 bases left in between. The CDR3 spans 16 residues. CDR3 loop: CASSLGDFSYNSPLHF. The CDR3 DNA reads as TGTGCCAGCAGCCTCGGGGACTTCTCCTATAATTCACCCCTCCACTTT.

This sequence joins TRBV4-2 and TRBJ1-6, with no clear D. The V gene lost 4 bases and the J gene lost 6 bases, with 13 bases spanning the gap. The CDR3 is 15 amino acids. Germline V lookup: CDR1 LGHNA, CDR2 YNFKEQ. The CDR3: CASSPRNLLNSPLHF. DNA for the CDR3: TGTGCCAGCAGCCCCCGGAACTTGCTTAATTCACCCCTCCACTTT.

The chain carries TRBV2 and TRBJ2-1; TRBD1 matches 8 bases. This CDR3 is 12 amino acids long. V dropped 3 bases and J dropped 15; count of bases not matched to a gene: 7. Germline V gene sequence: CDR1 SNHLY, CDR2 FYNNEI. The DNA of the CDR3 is TGTGCCAGCAGTGAGGACAGGGTAGTTCCGTTCTTC. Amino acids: CASSEDRVVPFF.

The CDR3 region has the DNA TGTGCTAGTGGTTACACCCATCTGACTAGTTTCGACAATGAGCAGTTCTTC. It codes for CASGYTHLTSFDNEQFF. The rearrangement joins TRBV12-5 to TRBJ2-1, with D possibly being TRBD2 (6 bases). The CDR3 runs to 17 residues. The V end was cut by 4 bases, the J end by 5 bases, with 21 bases between. Germline V lookup: CDR1 LGHNT, CDR2 FRNRAP.

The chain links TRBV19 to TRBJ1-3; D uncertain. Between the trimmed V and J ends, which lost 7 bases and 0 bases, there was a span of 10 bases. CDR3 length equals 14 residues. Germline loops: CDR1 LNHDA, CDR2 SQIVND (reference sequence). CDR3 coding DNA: TGTGCCAGTACTCCGGTCTTCTCTGGAAACACCATATATTTT. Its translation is CASTPVFSGNTIYF. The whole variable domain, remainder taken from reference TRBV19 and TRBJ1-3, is DGGITQSPKYLFRKEGQNVTLSCEQNLNHDAMYWYRQDPGQGLRLIYYSQIVNDFQKGDIAEGYSVSREKKESFPLTVTSAQKNPTAFYLCASTPVFSGNTIYFGEGSWLTVV.

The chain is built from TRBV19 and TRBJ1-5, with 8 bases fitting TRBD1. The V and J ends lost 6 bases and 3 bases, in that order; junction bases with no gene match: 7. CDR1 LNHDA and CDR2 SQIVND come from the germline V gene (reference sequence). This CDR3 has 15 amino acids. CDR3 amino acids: CASSLGTGYNQPQHF. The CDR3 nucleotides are TGTGCCAGTAGCCTAGGGACAGGATACAATCAGCCCCAGCATTTT.

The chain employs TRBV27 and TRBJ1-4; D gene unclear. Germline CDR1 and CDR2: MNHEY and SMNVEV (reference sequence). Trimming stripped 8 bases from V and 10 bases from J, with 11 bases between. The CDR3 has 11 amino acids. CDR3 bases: TGTGCCAGCGAAAAACAAGGAAAACTGTTTTTT. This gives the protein CASEKQGKLFF.

The CDR3 DNA is TGTGCCAGCAGTTTCCGGGGGGGCGTAGAGCAGTACTTC. Translation: CASSFRGGVEQYF. The chain links TRBV6-2 or TRBV6-3 to TRBJ2-7; 8 nucleotides line up with TRBD2. Trimming at V came to 4 bases and at J to 7 bases, leaving 6 bases not matched to a gene. CDR3 length equals 13 residues. Germline loops: CDR1 MNHEY, CDR2 SVGEGT.

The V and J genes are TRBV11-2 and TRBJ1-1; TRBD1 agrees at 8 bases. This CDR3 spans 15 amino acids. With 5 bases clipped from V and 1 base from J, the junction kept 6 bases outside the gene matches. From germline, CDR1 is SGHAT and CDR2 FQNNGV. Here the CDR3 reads CASSLSGTGNTEAFF. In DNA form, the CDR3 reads TGTGCCAGCAGCCTGTCCGGGACAGGGAACACTGAAGCTTTCTTT.

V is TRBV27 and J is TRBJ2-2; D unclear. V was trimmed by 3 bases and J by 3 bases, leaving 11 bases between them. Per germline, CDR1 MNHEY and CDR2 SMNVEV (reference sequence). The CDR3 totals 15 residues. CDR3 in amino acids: CASSFKDGDTGELFF. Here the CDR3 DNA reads TGTGCCAGCAGTTTCAAGGATGGGGACACCGGGGAGCTGTTTTTT.

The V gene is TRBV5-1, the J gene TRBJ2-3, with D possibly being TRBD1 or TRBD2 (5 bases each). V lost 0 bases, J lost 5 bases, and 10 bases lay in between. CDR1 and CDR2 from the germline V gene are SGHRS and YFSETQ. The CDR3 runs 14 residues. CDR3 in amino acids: CASSLAGAGDTQYF. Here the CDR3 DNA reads TGCGCCAGCAGCTTGGCCGGGGCGGGAGATACGCAGTATTTT.

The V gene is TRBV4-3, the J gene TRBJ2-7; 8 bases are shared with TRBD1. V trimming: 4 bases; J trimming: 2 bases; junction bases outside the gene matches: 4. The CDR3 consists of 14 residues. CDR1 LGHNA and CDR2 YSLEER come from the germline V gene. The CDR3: CASSPGQDTYEQYF. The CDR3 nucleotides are TGCGCCAGCAGCCCGGGACAGGACACCTACGAGCAGTACTTC.

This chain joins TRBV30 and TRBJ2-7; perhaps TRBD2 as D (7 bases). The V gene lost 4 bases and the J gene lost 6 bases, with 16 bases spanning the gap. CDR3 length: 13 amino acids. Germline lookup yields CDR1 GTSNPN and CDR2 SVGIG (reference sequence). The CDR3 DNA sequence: TGTGCCTGGAACCCGCGGGGGCCCTCCGAGCAGTACTTC. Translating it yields CAWNPRGPSEQYF.

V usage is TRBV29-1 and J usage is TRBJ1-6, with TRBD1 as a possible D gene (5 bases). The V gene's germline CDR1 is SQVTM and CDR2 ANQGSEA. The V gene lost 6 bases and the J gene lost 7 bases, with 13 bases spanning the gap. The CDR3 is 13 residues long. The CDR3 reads CSVLGTDNSPLHF. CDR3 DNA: TGCAGCGTCCTCGGGACGGACAATTCACCCCTCCACTTT.

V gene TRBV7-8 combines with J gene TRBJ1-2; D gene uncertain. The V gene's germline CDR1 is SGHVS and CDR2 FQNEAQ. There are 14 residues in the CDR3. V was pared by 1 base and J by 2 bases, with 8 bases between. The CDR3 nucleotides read TGTGCCAGCAGCTTAGTTCCGGGGAACTATGGCTACACCTTC. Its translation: CASSLVPGNYGYTF.

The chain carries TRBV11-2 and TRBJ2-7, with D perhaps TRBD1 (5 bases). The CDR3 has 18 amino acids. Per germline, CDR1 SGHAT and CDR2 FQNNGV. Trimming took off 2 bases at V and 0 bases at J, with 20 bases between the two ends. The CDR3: CASSLRGSWGRISYEQYF. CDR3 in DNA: TGTGCCAGCAGCTTAAGGGGATCTTGGGGCCGCATCTCCTACGAGCAGTACTTC.

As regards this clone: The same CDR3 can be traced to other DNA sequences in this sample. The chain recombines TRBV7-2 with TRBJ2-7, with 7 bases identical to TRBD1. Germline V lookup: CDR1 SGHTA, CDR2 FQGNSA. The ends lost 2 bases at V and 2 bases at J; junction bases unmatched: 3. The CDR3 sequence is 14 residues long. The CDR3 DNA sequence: TGTGCCAGCAGCTTAAGACAGGGACCCTACGAGCAGTACTTC. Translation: CASSLRQGPYEQYF. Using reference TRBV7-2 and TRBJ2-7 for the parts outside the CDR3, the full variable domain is GAGVSQSPSNKVTEKGKDVELRCDPISGHTALYWYRQSLGQGLEFLIYFQGNSAPDKSGLPSDRFSAERTGGSVSTLTIQRTQQEDSAVYLCASSLRQGPYEQYFGPGTRLTVT.

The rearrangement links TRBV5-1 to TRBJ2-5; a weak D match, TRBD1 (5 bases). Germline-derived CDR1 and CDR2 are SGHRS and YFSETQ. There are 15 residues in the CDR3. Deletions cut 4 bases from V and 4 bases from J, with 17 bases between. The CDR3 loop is CASSLPGQGTETQYF. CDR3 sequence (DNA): TGCGCCAGCAGCCTGCCAGGGCAGGGTACAGAGACCCAGTACTTC. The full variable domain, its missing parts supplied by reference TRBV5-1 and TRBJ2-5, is KAGVTQTPRYLIKTRGQQVTLSCSPISGHRSVSWYQQTPGQGLQFLFEYFSETQRNKGNFPGRFSGRQFSNSRSEMNVSTLELGDSALYLCASSLPGQGTETQYFGPGTRLLVL.

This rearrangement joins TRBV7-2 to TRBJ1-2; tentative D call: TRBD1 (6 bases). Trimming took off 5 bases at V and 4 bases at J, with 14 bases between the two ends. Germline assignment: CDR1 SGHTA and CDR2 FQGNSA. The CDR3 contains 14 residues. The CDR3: CASSPDRPSYGYTF. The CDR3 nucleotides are TGTGCCAGCAGCCCCGACAGGCCCTCCTATGGCTACACCTTC.

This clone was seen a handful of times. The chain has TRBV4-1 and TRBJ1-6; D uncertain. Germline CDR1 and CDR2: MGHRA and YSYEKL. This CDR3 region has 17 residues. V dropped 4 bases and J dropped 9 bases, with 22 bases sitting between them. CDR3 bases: TGCGCCAGCAGCCCCAGACTACCCCCCCTCCGAGGTTCACCCCTCCACTTT. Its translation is CASSPRLPPLRGSPLHF.

Here the CDR3 reads CASSLGNFYGYTF. The CDR3 DNA is TGTGCCAGCAGCTTGGGTAACTTCTATGGCTACACCTTC. The rearrangement joins TRBV5-6 to TRBJ1-2; no reliable D call. The CDR3 covers 13 residues. V gave up 0 bases and J gave up 4 bases, with 7 bases separating them. CDR1 and CDR2 from the germline V gene are SGHDT and YYEEEE.

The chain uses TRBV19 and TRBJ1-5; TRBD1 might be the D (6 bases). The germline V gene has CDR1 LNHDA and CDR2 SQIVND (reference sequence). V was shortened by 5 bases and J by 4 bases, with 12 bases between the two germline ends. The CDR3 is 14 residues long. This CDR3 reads CASSYQGMNQPQHF. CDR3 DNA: TGTGCCAGTAGTTATCAGGGGATGAATCAGCCCCAGCATTTT.

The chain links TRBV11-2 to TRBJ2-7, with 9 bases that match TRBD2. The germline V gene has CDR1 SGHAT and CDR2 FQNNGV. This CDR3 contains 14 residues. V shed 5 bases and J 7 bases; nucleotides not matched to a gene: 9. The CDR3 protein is CASSETSGLLEQYF. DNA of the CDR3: TGTGCCAGCAGCGAGACTAGCGGATTACTAGAGCAGTACTTC.

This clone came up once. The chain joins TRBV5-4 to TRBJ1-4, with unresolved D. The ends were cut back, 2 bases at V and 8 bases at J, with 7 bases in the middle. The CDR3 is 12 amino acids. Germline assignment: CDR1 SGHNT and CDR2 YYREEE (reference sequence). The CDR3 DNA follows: TGTGCCAGCAGCTTACCTCGGGAAAAACTGTTTTTT. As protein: CASSLPREKLFF.

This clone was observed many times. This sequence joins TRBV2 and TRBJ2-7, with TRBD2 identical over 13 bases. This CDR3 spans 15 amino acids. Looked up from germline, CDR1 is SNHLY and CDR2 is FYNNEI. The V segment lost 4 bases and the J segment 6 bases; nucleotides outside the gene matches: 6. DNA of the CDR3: TGTGCCAGCAGTGCCGGACTAGCGGGAGATGGCGAGCAGTACTTC. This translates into CASSAGLAGDGEQYF.